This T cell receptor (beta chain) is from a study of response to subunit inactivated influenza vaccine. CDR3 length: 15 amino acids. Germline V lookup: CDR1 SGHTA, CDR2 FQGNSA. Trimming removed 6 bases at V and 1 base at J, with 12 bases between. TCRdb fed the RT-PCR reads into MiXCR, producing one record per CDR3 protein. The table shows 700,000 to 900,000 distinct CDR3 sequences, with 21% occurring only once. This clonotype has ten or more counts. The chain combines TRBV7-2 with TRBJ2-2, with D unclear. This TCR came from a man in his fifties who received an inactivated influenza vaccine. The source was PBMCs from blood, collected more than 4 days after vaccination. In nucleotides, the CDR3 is TGTGCCAGCAGTTACCAATCAGGGAACACCGGGGAGCTGTTTTTT. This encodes CASSYQSGNTGELFF.